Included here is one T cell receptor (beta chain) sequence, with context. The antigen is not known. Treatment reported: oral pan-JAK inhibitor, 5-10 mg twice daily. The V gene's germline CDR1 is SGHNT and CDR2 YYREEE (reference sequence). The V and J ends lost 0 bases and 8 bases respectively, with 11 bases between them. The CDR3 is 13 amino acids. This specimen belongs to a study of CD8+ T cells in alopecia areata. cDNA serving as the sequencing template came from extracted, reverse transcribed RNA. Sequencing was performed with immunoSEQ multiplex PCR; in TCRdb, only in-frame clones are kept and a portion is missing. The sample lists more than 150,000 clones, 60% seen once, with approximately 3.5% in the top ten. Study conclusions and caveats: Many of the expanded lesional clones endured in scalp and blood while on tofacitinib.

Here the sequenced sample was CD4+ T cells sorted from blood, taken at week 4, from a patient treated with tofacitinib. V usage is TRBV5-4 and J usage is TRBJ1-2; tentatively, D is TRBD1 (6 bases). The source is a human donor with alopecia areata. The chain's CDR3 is CASSLEQGRGYTF. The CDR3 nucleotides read TGTGCCAGCAGCTTGGAACAGGGCCGGGGCTACACCTTC.